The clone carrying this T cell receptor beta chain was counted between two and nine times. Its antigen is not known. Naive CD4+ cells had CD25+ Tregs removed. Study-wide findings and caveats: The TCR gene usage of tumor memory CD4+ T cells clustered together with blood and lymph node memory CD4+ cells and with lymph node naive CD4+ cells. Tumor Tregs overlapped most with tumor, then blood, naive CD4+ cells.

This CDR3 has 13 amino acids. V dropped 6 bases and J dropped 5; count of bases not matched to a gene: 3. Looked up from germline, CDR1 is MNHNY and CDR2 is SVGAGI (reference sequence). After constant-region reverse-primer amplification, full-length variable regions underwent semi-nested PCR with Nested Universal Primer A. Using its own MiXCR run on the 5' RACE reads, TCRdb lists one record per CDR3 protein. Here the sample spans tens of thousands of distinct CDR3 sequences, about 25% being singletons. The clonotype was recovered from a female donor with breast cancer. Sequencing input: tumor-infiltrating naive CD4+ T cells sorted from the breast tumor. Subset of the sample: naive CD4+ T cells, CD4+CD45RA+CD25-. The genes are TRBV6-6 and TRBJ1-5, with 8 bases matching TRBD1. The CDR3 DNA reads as TGTGCCAGCAGGGACAGGGCGGATCAGCCCCAGCATTTT. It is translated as CASRDRADQPQHF.